A single sample is the source of the 22 T cell receptor beta chains below, sequenced in a study of OX40 agonist ivuxolimab in advanced cancers. Some clones are missing from TCRdb's copy, which holds only in-frame ones; the method was immunoSEQ multiplex PCR. The sample contains more than 35,000 clones, 84% of which appear only once. The sequences come from CD4+ or CD8+ T cells sorted from blood, collected in a trial of the OX40 agonist ivuxolimab. The receptors here all came from an adult with an advanced solid tumor such as melanoma, head and neck, liver or kidney cancer.

V and J are TRBV30 and TRBJ2-2; 12 nucleotides line up with TRBD1. Germline CDR1 is GTSNPN and CDR2 is SVGIG (reference sequence). J gave up 5 bases and V 5 bases, and 9 bases lay outside the gene matches. The CDR3 covers 16 residues. The DNA for the CDR3 is TGTGCCTGGGGGACGGGACAGGGGGCGCGAACCGGGGAGCTGTTTTTT. Its translation is CAWGTGQGARTGELFF.

The V and J genes are TRBV13 and TRBJ2-3; 7 bases map to TRBD2. The CDR3 is 17 amino acids. The V gene end was trimmed by 4 bases and the J gene end by 6 bases; junction bases not matched to a gene: 16. Germline values: CDR1 PRHDT, CDR2 FYEKMQ (reference sequence). CDR3 coding DNA: TGTGCCAGCAGCTCAGTCTTCCATCGCGGGAGCATTGATACGCAGTATTTT. Translated, it gives CASSSVFHRGSIDTQYF.

This chain connects TRBV7-9 to TRBJ2-5; TRBD2 matches 12 bases. J lost 5 bases, V lost 5 bases, and 18 bases had no gene match. Germline values: CDR1 SEHNR, CDR2 FQNEAQ (reference sequence). The CDR3 contains 19 residues. The CDR3 sequence is CASSPPLEASGGAKETQYF. The CDR3 region has the DNA TGTGCCAGCAGCCCACCCCTCGAGGCTAGCGGGGGGGCGAAGGAGACCCAGTACTTC.

The V and J genes are TRBV7-9 and TRBJ1-2; 9 positions agree with TRBD1. The length of the CDR3 is 14 residues. Germline assignment: CDR1 SEHNR and CDR2 FQNEAQ (reference sequence). V gave up 4 bases and J gave up 4 bases; unmatched junction bases: 4. In DNA, the CDR3 is TGTGCCAGCAGCTACAGGGGGCTGGCCTATGGCTACACCTTC. It specifies CASSYRGLAYGYTF.

V gene TRBV7-6 combines with J gene TRBJ2-1; D ambiguous. The CDR3 consists of 14 residues. The germline CDR1 and CDR2 sequences are SGHVS and FNYEAQ. Trimming shortened V by 6 bases and J by 7 bases, and 16 bases separated the two germline ends. CDR3 residues: CASSSAVNWNEQFF. The DNA for the CDR3 is TGTGCCAGCAGTTCCGCCGTTAATTGGAATGAGCAGTTCTTC.

This clone has more than one count but fewer than ten. This chain links TRBV7-2 with TRBJ2-6, with D perhaps assigned TRBD1 or TRBD2 (6 bases each). The CDR3 is 15 residues long. Germline V gene lookup returns CDR1 SGHTA and CDR2 FQGNSA. V was shortened by 6 bases and J by 4 bases, with 13 bases between the two germline ends. The CDR3: CASSPTGGGANVLTF. DNA for the CDR3: TGTGCCAGCAGTCCAACCGGGGGCGGGGCCAACGTCCTGACTTTC.

This rearrangement joins TRBV5-4 to TRBJ2-7, with D perhaps matching TRBD1 (5 bases). The germline V gene has CDR1 SGHNT and CDR2 YYREEE (reference sequence). The CDR3 length is 13 residues. Trimming left V 4 bases short and J 3 bases short, with 11 bases between. CDR3 DNA: TGTGCCAGCAGCGTCGGACATAACTACGAGCAGTACTTC. This gives the protein CASSVGHNYEQYF.

This chain connects TRBV4-1 to TRBJ2-1; D is possibly TRBD1 (5 bases). The CDR3 is 15 residues long. Per germline, CDR1 MGHRA and CDR2 YSYEKL. Deletions cut 0 bases from V and 9 bases from J, with 15 bases between. CDR3 DNA sequence: TGCGCCAGCAGCCAAGAGTTACAGGTCCTGGGTGAGCAGTTCTTC. The encoded protein is CASSQELQVLGEQFF.

On this clone: The sample carries other DNA sequences with the same CDR3. The V and J genes are TRBV11-2 and TRBJ2-1; no reliable D call. Deletions cut 4 bases from V and 13 bases from J, with 17 bases between. The germline V gene encodes CDR1 SGHAT and CDR2 FQNNGV. This CDR3 has 13 amino acids. CDR3 in amino acids: CASSSPGPPVQFF. The CDR3 DNA is TGTGCCAGCAGCTCGCCCGGCCCGCCAGTACAGTTCTTC.

Sample share makes this clone medium-sized. The rearrangement joins TRBV19 to TRBJ1-2, with 7 bases that match TRBD1. V shed 10 bases and J 5 bases; nucleotides not matched to a gene: 4. Germline loops: CDR1 LNHDA, CDR2 SQIVND (reference sequence). The CDR3 runs 11 residues. The CDR3 DNA follows: TGTGCCACCTCGACAGGGTATGGCTACACCTTC. This sequence encodes CATSTGYGYTF.

The chain combines TRBV7-3 with TRBJ2-7; D not resolved. The V and J ends lost 5 bases and 5 bases respectively, with 10 bases between them. The CDR3 covers 12 residues. Germline-derived CDR1 and CDR2 are SGHTA and FQGTGA. Here the CDR3 DNA reads TGTGCCAGCAGCCAAGGGAACGACGAGCAGTACTTC. This encodes CASSQGNDEQYF.

The chain is built from TRBV20-1 and TRBJ1-2, with D unresolved. Germline values: CDR1 DFQATT, CDR2 SNEGSKA (reference sequence). Trimming removed 3 bases at V and 6 bases at J, with 8 bases between. The CDR3 runs to 11 residues. The CDR3 DNA sequence: TGCAGTGCTAGGAGGCAGGATGGCTACACCTTC. This translates into CSARRQDGYTF.

The V call is TRBV7-2, the J call TRBJ2-3; D may be TRBD2 (6 bases). This CDR3 has 17 amino acids. The germline V gene encodes CDR1 SGHTA and CDR2 FQGNSA. Trimming pared 1 base from V and 2 bases from J, leaving 16 bases between. The CDR3 sequence is CASSLGRDFYSTDTQYF. Here the CDR3 DNA reads TGTGCCAGCAGCTTAGGGCGGGACTTTTATTCCACAGATACGCAGTATTTT.

The chain links TRBV7-6 to TRBJ1-1; no firm D call. V dropped 2 bases and J dropped 2 bases, with 6 bases sitting between them. This CDR3 spans 13 amino acids. Germline V CDR1 and CDR2: SGHVS, FNYEAQ. The CDR3 DNA reads as TGTGCCAGCAGCTTACAGAGAAACACTGAAGCTTTCTTT. Its protein is CASSLQRNTEAFF.

The V and J genes are TRBV10-2 and TRBJ2-1, with D possibly being TRBD2 (5 bases). The germline gives CDR1 WSHSY, CDR2 SAAADI. V was clipped by 6 bases and J by 7 bases, with 19 bases between them. The CDR3 runs to 15 residues. CDR3 sequence (DNA): TGCGCCAGCAGGGATCGAAGCGGCCTTGTGAATGAGCAGTTCTTC. It specifies CASRDRSGLVNEQFF.

This clone is a singleton in its sample. This chain joins TRBV19 and TRBJ2-2; D is uncertain. Looked up from germline, CDR1 is LNHDA and CDR2 is SQIVND (reference sequence). This CDR3 contains 14 residues. V lost 7 bases and J lost 4, with 13 bases in between. The CDR3 bases are TGTGCCAGTACGGGCAGGTTTTTCACCGGGGAGCTGTTTTTT. Its translation: CASTGRFFTGELFF.

This clone is a singleton in its sample. The J gene is TRBJ2-2, the V gene TRBV29-1; D is unresolved. This CDR3 has 11 amino acids. V lost 4 bases and J lost 6, with 6 bases in between. Looked up from germline, CDR1 is SQVTM and CDR2 is ANQGSEA. The CDR3 region is CSVGGSGELFF. CDR3 DNA sequence: TGCAGCGTTGGGGGTTCCGGGGAGCTGTTTTTT.

This chain links TRBV28 with TRBJ1-4; D is perhaps TRBD1 (6 bases). Germline-derived CDR1 and CDR2 are MDHEN and SYDVKM. The CDR3 covers 16 residues. V lost 6 bases, J lost 3 bases, and 17 bases lay in between. CDR3 protein: CASSTHQGRANEKLFF. For the CDR3, the DNA is TGTGCCAGCAGCACTCATCAGGGGCGGGCTAATGAAAAACTGTTTTTT.

The chain employs TRBV18 and TRBJ2-3; 13 nucleotides agree with TRBD2. The CDR3 contains 15 residues. Germline assignment: CDR1 KGHSH and CDR2 LQKENI. Trimming took 2 bases from V and 5 from J; bases not matched to a gene: 1. The DNA of the CDR3 is TGTGCCAGCTCACCAACTAGCGGGAGGGGAGATACGCAGTATTTT. It codes for CASSPTSGRGDTQYF.

This chain uses TRBV7-8 with TRBJ1-4, with 8 nucleotides matching TRBD1. This CDR3 comprises 15 residues. In germline, CDR1 is SGHVS, CDR2 FQNEAQ. Germline trimming cut 5 bases from V and 7 bases from J; bases unmatched to any gene: 9. The CDR3 nucleotides are TGTGCCAGCAGCCCCGAACAGGGGGGTGGTGAAAAACTGTTTTTT. Translating it yields CASSPEQGGGEKLFF.

The rearrangement links TRBV4-3 to TRBJ2-1, with 7 bases matching TRBD2. V was clipped by 1 base and J by 2 bases; unmatched bases: 8. The V gene's germline CDR1 is LGHNA and CDR2 YSLEER. The CDR3 consists of 17 residues. Written as DNA, the CDR3 is TGCGCCAGCAGCCAAGTCTCTAGCGGACTCACCTACAATGAGCAGTTCTTC. Translating gives CASSQVSSGLTYNEQFF.

The V gene is TRBV28, the J gene TRBJ2-1; D gene unclear. Trimming took off 3 bases at V and 3 bases at J, with 0 bases between the two ends. The CDR3 totals 11 residues. CDR1 is MDHEN, CDR2 SYDVKM, per germline. CDR3 region: CASSFYNEQFF. Written as DNA, the CDR3 is TGTGCCAGCAGTTTCTACAATGAGCAGTTCTTC.